This T cell receptor (beta chain) was obtained from a study of blood T cell repertoires in COVID-19. Germline loops: CDR1 SGHTA, CDR2 FQGNSA. This CDR3 contains 17 residues. The V end lost 3 bases, the J end lost 1 base, and 18 bases lay between the germline ends. Generated by immunoSEQ multiplex PCR, the TCRdb table keeps only in-frame clones and is missing some. The sample gives over 250,000 clones, around 84% of which show up once; more than 1.4% is in the top ten. This clone was counted a single time. The chain couples TRBV7-2 to TRBJ2-5, with a possible D match to TRBD2 (6 bases). The material sequenced was peripheral blood. This receptor was taken from a human donor with COVID-19, enrolled during active disease. The donor label of this sample is uncertain. The CDR3 bases are TGTGCCAGCAGCTTGGGACTCTCCACCCCCCGCCAAGAGACCCAGTACTTC. It yields the protein CASSLGLSTPRQETQYF.